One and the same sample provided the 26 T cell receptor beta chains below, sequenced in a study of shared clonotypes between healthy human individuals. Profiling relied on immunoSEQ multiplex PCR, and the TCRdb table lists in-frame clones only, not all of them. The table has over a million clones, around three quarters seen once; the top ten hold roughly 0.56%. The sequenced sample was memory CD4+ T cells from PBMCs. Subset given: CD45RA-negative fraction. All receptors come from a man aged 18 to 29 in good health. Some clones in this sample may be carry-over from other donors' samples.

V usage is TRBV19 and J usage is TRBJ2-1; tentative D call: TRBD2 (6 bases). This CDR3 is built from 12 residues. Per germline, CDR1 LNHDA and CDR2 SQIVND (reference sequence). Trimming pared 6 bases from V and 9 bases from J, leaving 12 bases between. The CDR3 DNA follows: TGTGCCAGTAGCACTAGCTGGAGTGAGCAGTTCTTC. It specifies CASSTSWSEQFF.

DNA of the CDR3: TGCAGCGTTGCGAACAGGGGGCCCTACAATGAGCAGTTCTTC. Protein product: CSVANRGPYNEQFF. The chain is built from TRBV29-1 and TRBJ2-1, with 9 bases fitting TRBD1. V gave up 4 bases and J gave up 2 bases; unmatched junction bases: 3. Germline V gene sequence: CDR1 SQVTM, CDR2 ANQGSEA. This CDR3 has 14 residues.

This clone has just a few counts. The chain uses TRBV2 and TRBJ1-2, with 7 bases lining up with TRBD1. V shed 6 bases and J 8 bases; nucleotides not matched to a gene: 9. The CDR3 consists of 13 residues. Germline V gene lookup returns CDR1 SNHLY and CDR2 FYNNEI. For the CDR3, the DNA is TGTGCCAGCAGCGACGACAGGGTAAACGGCTACACCTTC. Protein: CASSDDRVNGYTF.

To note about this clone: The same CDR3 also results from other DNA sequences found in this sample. In DNA, the CDR3 is TGCGCCAGCAGCTTGGACAATCAAGAGACCCAGTACTTC. Protein: CASSLDNQETQYF. The chain carries TRBV5-1 and TRBJ2-5; D gene ambiguous. This CDR3 has 13 amino acids. Germline CDR1 reads SGHRS; CDR2 reads YFSETQ. V dropped 0 bases and J dropped 2 bases, with 5 bases sitting between them. The variable domain in full, completed from reference TRBV5-1 and TRBJ2-5, reads KAGVTQTPRYLIKTRGQQVTLSCSPISGHRSVSWYQQTPGQGLQFLFEYFSETQRNKGNFPGRFSGRQFSNSRSEMNVSTLELGDSALYLCASSLDNQETQYFGPGTRLLVL.

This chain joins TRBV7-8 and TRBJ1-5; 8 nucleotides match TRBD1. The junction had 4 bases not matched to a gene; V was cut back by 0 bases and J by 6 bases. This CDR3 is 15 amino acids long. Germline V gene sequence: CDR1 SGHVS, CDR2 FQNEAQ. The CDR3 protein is CASSLAYRGSQPQHF. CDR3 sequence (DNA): TGTGCCAGCAGCTTAGCTTACAGGGGGAGTCAGCCCCAGCATTTT. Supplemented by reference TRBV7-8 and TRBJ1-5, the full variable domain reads GAGVSQSPRYKVAKRGQDVALRCDPISGHVSLFWYQQALGQGPEFLTYFQNEAQLDKSGLPSDRFFAERPEGSVSTLKIQRTQQEDSAVYLCASSLAYRGSQPQHFGDGTRLSIL.

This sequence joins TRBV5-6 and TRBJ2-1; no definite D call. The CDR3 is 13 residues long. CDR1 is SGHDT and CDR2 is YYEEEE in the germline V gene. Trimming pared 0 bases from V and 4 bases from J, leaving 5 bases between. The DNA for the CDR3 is TGTGCCAGCAGCTTGGTAGGGTACAATGAGCAGTTCTTC. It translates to CASSLVGYNEQFF.

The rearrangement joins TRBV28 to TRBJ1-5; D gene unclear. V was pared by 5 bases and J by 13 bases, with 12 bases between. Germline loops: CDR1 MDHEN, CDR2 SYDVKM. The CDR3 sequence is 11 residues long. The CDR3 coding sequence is TGTGCCAGCAGTGATACGGTGGTGCAGCATTTT. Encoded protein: CASSDTVVQHF.

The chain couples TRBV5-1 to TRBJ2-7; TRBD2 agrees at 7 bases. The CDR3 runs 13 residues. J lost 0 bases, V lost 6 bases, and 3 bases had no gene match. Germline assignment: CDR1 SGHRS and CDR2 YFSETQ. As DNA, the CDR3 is TGCGCCAGCATCGGCGGGAGCTCCTACGAGCAGTACTTC. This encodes CASIGGSSYEQYF.

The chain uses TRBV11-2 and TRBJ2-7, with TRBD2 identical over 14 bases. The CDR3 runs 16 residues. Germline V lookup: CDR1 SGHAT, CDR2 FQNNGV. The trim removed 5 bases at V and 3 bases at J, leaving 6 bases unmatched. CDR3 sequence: CASSPGTSGRYYEQYF. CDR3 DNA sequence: TGTGCCAGCAGCCCCGGGACTAGCGGGAGATACTACGAGCAGTACTTC.

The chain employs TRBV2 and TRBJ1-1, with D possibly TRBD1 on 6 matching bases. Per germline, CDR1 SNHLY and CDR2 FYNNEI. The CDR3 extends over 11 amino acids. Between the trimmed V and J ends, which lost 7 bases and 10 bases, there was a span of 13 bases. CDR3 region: CASIGAGAAFF. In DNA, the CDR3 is TGTGCCAGCATTGGGGCGGGGGCAGCTTTCTTT. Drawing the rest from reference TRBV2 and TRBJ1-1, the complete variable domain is EPEVTQTPSHQVTQMGQEVILRCVPISNHLYFYWYRQILGQKVEFLVSFYNNEISEKSEIFDDQFSVERPDGSNFTLKIRSTKLEDSAMYFCASIGAGAAFFGQGTRLTVV.

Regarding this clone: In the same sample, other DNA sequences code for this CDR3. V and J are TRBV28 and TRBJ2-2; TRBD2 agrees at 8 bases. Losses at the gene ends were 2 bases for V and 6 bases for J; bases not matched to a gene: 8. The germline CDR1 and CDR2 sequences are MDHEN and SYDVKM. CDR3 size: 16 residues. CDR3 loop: CASSLMGLAGAGELFF. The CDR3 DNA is TGTGCCAGCAGTTTAATGGGGCTAGCGGGTGCCGGGGAGCTGTTTTTT.

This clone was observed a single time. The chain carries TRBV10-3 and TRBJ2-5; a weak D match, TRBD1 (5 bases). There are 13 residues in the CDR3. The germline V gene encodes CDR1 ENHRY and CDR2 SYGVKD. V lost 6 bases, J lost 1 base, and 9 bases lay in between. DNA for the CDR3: TGTGCCATCAGGACAGCCTCCCAAGAGACCCAGTACTTC. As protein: CAIRTASQETQYF.

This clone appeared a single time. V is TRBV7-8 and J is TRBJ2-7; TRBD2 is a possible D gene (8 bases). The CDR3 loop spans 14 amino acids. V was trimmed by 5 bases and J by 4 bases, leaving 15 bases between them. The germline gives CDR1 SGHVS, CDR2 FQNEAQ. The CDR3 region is CASSVREGAYEQYF. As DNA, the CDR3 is TGTGCCAGCAGCGTACGGGAGGGGGCTTACGAGCAGTACTTC.

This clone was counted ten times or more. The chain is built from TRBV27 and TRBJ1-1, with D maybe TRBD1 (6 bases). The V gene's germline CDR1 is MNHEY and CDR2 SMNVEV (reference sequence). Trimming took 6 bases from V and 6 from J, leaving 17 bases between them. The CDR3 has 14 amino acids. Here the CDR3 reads CASSTGQGRPEAFF. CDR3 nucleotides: TGTGCCAGCAGCACGGGGCAGGGGAGGCCTGAAGCTTTCTTT.

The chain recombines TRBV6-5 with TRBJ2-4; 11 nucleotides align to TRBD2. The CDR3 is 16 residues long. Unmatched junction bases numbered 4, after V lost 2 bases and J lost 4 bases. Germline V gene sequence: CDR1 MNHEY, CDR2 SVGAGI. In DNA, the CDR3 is TGTGCCAGCAGTTACCTGGGGACTAGCGGAAAAAACATTCAGTACTTC. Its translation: CASSYLGTSGKNIQYF.

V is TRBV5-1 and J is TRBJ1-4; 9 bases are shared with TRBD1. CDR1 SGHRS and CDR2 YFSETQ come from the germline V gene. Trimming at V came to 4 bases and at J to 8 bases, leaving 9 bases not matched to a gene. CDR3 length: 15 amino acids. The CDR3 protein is CASSATGGVGEKLFF. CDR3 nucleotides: TGCGCCAGCAGCGCCACAGGGGGCGTCGGGGAAAAACTGTTTTTT. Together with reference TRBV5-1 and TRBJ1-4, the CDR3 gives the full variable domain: KAGVTQTPRYLIKTRGQQVTLSCSPISGHRSVSWYQQTPGQGLQFLFEYFSETQRNKGNFPGRFSGRQFSNSRSEMNVSTLELGDSALYLCASSATGGVGEKLFFGSGTQLSVL.

CDR3 nucleotide sequence: TGTGCCAGCAGCCCAGCCGGGGGGGCCTACGAGCAGTACTTC. It yields the protein CASSPAGGAYEQYF. The chain carries TRBV4-2 and TRBJ2-7; 8 bases are shared with TRBD2. The V segment lost 4 bases and the J segment 2 bases; nucleotides outside the gene matches: 4. Germline V gene data show CDR1 as LGHNA and CDR2 as YNFKEQ. This CDR3 has 14 amino acids.

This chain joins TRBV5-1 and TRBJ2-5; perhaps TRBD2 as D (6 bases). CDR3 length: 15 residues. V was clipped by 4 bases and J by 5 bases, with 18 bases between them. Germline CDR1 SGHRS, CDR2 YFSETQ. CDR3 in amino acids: CASSPGTPGKETQYF. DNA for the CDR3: TGCGCCAGCAGCCCGGGGACTCCGGGGAAGGAGACCCAGTACTTC. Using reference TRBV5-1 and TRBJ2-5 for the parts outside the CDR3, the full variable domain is KAGVTQTPRYLIKTRGQQVTLSCSPISGHRSVSWYQQTPGQGLQFLFEYFSETQRNKGNFPGRFSGRQFSNSRSEMNVSTLELGDSALYLCASSPGTPGKETQYFGPGTRLLVL.

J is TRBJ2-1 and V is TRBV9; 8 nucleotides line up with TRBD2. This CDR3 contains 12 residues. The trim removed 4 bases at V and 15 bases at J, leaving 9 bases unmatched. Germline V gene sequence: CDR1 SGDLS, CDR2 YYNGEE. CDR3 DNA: TGTGCCAGCAGCAGTGGGAGCGGGAGCGTGTTCTTC. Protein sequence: CASSSGSGSVFF.

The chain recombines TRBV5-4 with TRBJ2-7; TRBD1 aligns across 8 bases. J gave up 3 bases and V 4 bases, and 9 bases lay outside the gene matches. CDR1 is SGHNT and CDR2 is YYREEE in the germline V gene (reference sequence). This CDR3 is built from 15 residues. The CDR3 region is CASSASRDRSYEQYF. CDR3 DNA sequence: TGTGCCAGCAGCGCGTCCCGGGACAGGAGCTACGAGCAGTACTTC.

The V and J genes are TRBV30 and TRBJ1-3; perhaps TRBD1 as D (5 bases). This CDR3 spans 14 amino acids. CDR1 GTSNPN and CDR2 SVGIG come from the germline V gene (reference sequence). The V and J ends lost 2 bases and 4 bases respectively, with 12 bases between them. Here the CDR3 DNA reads TGTGCCTGGAGTTTAGGGGCTTCAGGAAACACCATATATTTT. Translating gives CAWSLGASGNTIYF.

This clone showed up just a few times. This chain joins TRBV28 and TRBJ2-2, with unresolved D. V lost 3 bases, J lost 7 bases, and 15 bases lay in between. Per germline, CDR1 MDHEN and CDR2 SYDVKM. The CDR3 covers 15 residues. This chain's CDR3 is CASSFRIKGVGELFF. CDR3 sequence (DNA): TGTGCCAGCAGTTTCAGAATCAAGGGTGTCGGGGAGCTGTTTTTT.

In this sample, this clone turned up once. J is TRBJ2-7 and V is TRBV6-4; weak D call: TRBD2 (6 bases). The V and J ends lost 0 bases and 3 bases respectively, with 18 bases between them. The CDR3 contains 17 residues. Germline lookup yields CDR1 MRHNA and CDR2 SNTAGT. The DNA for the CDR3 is TGTGCCAGCAGTGACTCGTCGTCTAGCGTGCCCCACTACGAGCAGTACTTC. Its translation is CASSDSSSSVPHYEQYF.

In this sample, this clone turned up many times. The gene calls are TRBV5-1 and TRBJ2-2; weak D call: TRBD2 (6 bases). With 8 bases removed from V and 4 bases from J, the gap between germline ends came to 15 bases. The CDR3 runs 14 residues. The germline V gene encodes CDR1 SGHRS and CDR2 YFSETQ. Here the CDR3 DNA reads TGCGCCAGTTCCCGGCTAGCGAGCACCGGGGAGCTGTTTTTT. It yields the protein CASSRLASTGELFF.

The CDR3 region is CASRANTGELFF. In DNA form, the CDR3 reads TGCGCCAGCAGGGCCAACACCGGGGAGCTGTTTTTT. The genes are TRBV5-1 and TRBJ2-2; D not resolved. The CDR3 covers 12 residues. Trimming removed 5 bases from V and 2 bases from J, with 4 bases in between. The germline gives CDR1 SGHRS, CDR2 YFSETQ.

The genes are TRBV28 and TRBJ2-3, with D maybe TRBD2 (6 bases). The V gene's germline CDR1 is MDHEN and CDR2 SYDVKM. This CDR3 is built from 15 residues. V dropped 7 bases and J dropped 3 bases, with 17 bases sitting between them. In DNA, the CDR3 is TGTGCCAGCACCATTAGGGGACGGGGGACAGATACGCAGTATTTT. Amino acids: CASTIRGRGTDTQYF.